These 6 T cell receptor beta chains share one sample of origin, sequenced in a study of T cell repertoires in cytomegalovirus infection. TCRdb re-analysed the reads in MiXCR, keeping a single row per CDR3 protein. The profile shows a few hundred thousand distinct CDR3 sequences, 15% to 20% of them singletons. Sequencing was performed on PBMCs. Receptors were obtained from a human donor in good health (CMV status not recorded). Some clones in this sample may be carry-over from other donors' samples.

This rearrangement joins TRBV2 to TRBJ1-5; no clear D gene. V lost 2 bases, J lost 4 bases, and 6 bases lay in between. This CDR3 spans 13 amino acids. Germline V lookup: CDR1 SNHLY, CDR2 FYNNEI. The CDR3 reads CASSEWRNQPQHF. The CDR3 coding sequence is TGTGCCAGCAGTGAATGGAGGAATCAGCCCCAGCATTTT.

The table lists this clonotype with many counts. The chain uses TRBV7-3 and TRBJ2-7, with 8 bases matching TRBD1. This CDR3 comprises 15 residues. V gave up 5 bases and J gave up 6 bases; unmatched junction bases: 12. CDR1 is SGHTA and CDR2 is FQGTGA in the germline V gene. CDR3 in amino acids: CASSPTGQGVGEQYF. The CDR3 DNA is TGTGCCAGCAGCCCCACTGGACAGGGTGTCGGCGAGCAGTACTTC.

This chain links TRBV4-2 with TRBJ1-1; 9 nucleotides match TRBD1. V was clipped by 4 bases and J by 3 bases; unmatched bases: 6. The germline gives CDR1 LGHNA, CDR2 YNFKEQ. This CDR3 spans 15 amino acids. CDR3 protein: CASSRGQGRDTEAFF. CDR3 coding DNA: TGTGCCAGCAGCCGAGGACAGGGGAGGGACACTGAAGCTTTCTTT.

The DNA for the CDR3 is TGTGCCAGCAGCGGACTAGCGGGGGCAATCTCCTACGAGCAGTACTTC. This sequence encodes CASSGLAGAISYEQYF. The chain carries TRBV6-2 or TRBV6-3 and TRBJ2-7, with 13 nucleotides matching TRBD2. This CDR3 is 16 amino acids long. After removal of 6 bases from V and 0 bases from J, the junction contained 5 bases not matched to a gene. CDR1 MNHEY and CDR2 SVGEGT come from the germline V gene.

This clonotype was seen ten or more times. The rearrangement joins TRBV7-9 to TRBJ1-2, with 9 bases fitting TRBD1. V lost 5 bases and J lost 5; bases outside the gene matches: 6. From germline, CDR1 is SEHNR and CDR2 FQNEAQ (reference sequence). The CDR3 sequence is 14 residues long. In DNA, the CDR3 is TGTGCCAGCAGCCGCATCGGGACAGGGTATGGCTACACCTTC. Residues: CASSRIGTGYGYTF.

V usage is TRBV14 and J usage is TRBJ2-5, with no clear D. Trimming took 5 bases from V and 2 from J, leaving 12 bases between them. CDR1 and CDR2 from the germline V gene are SGHDN and FVKESK. CDR3 length: 14 residues. CDR3 region: CASSDLWRQETQYF. The CDR3 bases are TGTGCCAGCAGCGATTTGTGGCGACAAGAGACCCAGTACTTC. The full variable domain, its missing parts supplied by reference TRBV14 and TRBJ2-5, is EAGVTQFPSHSVIEKGQTVTLRCDPISGHDNLYWYRRVMGKEIKFLLHFVKESKQDESGMPNNRFLAERTGGTYSTLKVQPAELEDSGVYFCASSDLWRQETQYFGPGTRLLVL.